Presented here are 31 T cell receptor beta chains from one specimen sequenced in a study of T-cell memory formation after mild COVID-19. TCRdb itself ran the 5' RACE reads through MiXCR, one entry per CDR3 protein. The table lists over 300,000 distinct CDR3 sequences, approximately 22% of them singletons. Sequenced input: PBMCs or a T cell subset sorted from them (not recorded which). The receptors were gathered from a man aged 18 to 35 who had mild COVID-19 (a few samples of this study predate the infection). Cell type and time point are not known.

This clonotype was picked up a small number of times. CDR3 DNA sequence: TGCAGTGCTAGAGATCCGGGCCGGGGGTTGAACACTGAAGCTTTCTTT. Its protein is CSARDPGRGLNTEAFF. The chain recombines TRBV20-1 with TRBJ1-1; tentatively, D is TRBD1 (5 bases). CDR1 is DFQATT and CDR2 is SNEGSKA in the germline V gene (reference sequence). Trimming left V 0 bases short and J 0 bases short, with 14 bases between. CDR3 length: 16 amino acids.

With regard to this clonotype: Compared with germline, one end of the junction differs, possibly owing to a read error. The rearrangement uses TRBV5-1 and TRBJ2-5; no definite D call. Germline CDR1 reads SGHRS; CDR2 reads YFSETQ. This CDR3 contains 13 residues. The chain's CDR3 is CASRLEYQETQYF. The CDR3 coding sequence is TGCGCCAGCAGGTTGGAGTACCAAGAGACCCAGTACTTC.

There are a few counts of this clonotype. The chain uses TRBV4-2 and TRBJ2-5; either TRBD1 or TRBD2 may fit D (5 bases each). Trimming stripped 1 base from V and 5 bases from J, with 14 bases between. This CDR3 comprises 15 residues. Germline values: CDR1 LGHNA, CDR2 YNFKEQ. The CDR3 spells CASSQVFGAGETQYF. CDR3 coding DNA: TGTGCCAGCAGCCAAGTCTTCGGGGCCGGTGAGACCCAGTACTTC.

This clonotype appeared many times. V is TRBV7-6 and J is TRBJ2-3, with D tentatively TRBD1 (6 bases). Germline V gene data show CDR1 as SGHVS and CDR2 as FNYEAQ. Trimming took 1 base from V and 6 from J, leaving 17 bases between them. This CDR3 spans 16 amino acids. CDR3 nucleotide sequence: TGTGCCAGCAGCTTAGAGAGCCTGGGGGCCTCTGATACGCAGTATTTT. Protein sequence: CASSLESLGASDTQYF.

This chain links TRBV7-3 with TRBJ1-1, with 7 bases matching TRBD1. Germline V gene sequence: CDR1 SGHTA, CDR2 FQGTGA. With 5 bases clipped from V and 11 bases from J, the junction kept 20 bases outside the gene matches. CDR3 length: 16 residues. The CDR3 DNA follows: TGTGCCAGCAGCCCAAGGGGACAGCTCGTTACTCCCAGGGCTTTCTTT. Protein product: CASSPRGQLVTPRAFF.

This chain joins TRBV6-6 and TRBJ2-1; the match to TRBD1 covers 8 bases. There are 14 residues in the CDR3. V was clipped by 4 bases and J by 9 bases; unmatched bases: 8. Germline-derived CDR1 and CDR2 are MNHNY and SVGAGI (reference sequence). Here the CDR3 DNA reads TGTGCCAGCAGTTTGACAGGGGAATATGGTGAGCAGTTCTTC. Translation: CASSLTGEYGEQFF.

This clonotype was counted between two and nine times. The genes are TRBV5-1 and TRBJ2-7; D unclear. The germline V gene encodes CDR1 SGHRS and CDR2 YFSETQ. The ends were cut back, 3 bases at V and 4 bases at J, with 8 bases in the middle. The CDR3 consists of 12 residues. The CDR3 reads CASSSRLYEQYV. CDR3 in DNA: TGCGCCAGCAGCTCTCGACTTTACGAGCAGTACGTC.

The sample holds a few counts of this clonotype. The rearrangement uses TRBV18 and TRBJ2-7; 8 bases align to TRBD2. Trimming took 3 bases from V and 6 from J; bases not matched to a gene: 1. This CDR3 is 12 amino acids long. Germline loops: CDR1 KGHSH, CDR2 LQKENI. CDR3 sequence reads: CASSPTSGEQYF. CDR3 nucleotide sequence: TGTGCCAGCTCACCTACTAGCGGCGAGCAGTACTTC.

This chain links TRBV7-9 with TRBJ1-1, with 9 bases that match TRBD1. In germline, CDR1 is SEHNR, CDR2 FQNEAQ (reference sequence). The CDR3 spans 17 residues. The junction had 6 bases not matched to a gene; V was cut back by 1 base and J by 0 bases. The CDR3 loop reads CASSLGWDRDMNTEAFF. DNA for the CDR3: TGTGCCAGCAGCTTAGGGTGGGACAGGGACATGAACACTGAAGCTTTCTTT.

Only a few counts were recorded for this clonotype. V and J are TRBV11-2 and TRBJ2-1; 11 bases are shared with TRBD2. The V gene's germline CDR1 is SGHAT and CDR2 FQNNGV. Losses at the gene ends were 5 bases for V and 1 base for J; bases not matched to a gene: 7. This CDR3 spans 17 amino acids. CDR3 bases: TGTGCCAGCAGCCCAAACCCTAGCGGGGGGTCCTACAATGAGCAGTTCTTC. Amino acids: CASSPNPSGGSYNEQFF.

This clonotype occurred a few times. The chain links TRBV6-6 to TRBJ2-7, with a tentative D call TRBD2 (5 bases). V was shortened by 10 bases and J by 5 bases, with 15 bases between the two germline ends. The CDR3 length is 12 residues. CDR1 is MNHNY, CDR2 SVGAGI, per germline (reference sequence). The CDR3 here is CATGKGVDEQYV. CDR3 sequence (DNA): TGTGCCACCGGGAAAGGAGTAGACGAGCAGTACGTC.

This clonotype was picked up a small number of times. The chain joins TRBV7-9 to TRBJ1-2; 8 bases agree with TRBD1. The CDR3 runs 14 residues. V lost 5 bases and J lost 5; bases outside the gene matches: 7. Germline V gene lookup returns CDR1 SEHNR and CDR2 FQNEAQ (reference sequence). CDR3 DNA: TGTGCCAGCAGCCCCAGGGACAGGATATATGGCTACACCTTC. Encoded protein: CASSPRDRIYGYTF.

This clonotype was counted between two and nine times. The chain links TRBV20-1 to TRBJ1-2; TRBD1 matches 7 bases. CDR1 is DFQATT, CDR2 SNEGSKA, per germline (reference sequence). J lost 8 bases, V lost 0 bases, and 12 bases had no gene match. The CDR3 has 15 amino acids. This chain's CDR3 is CSARDYYRGQRGYTF. CDR3 nucleotides: TGCAGTGCTAGAGATTACTACAGGGGCCAGAGAGGCTACACCTTC.

J is TRBJ2-7 and V is TRBV3-1; 13 bases are a match to TRBD2. In germline, CDR1 is LGHDT, CDR2 YNNKEL (reference sequence). The length of the CDR3 is 16 residues. Trimming took 3 bases from V and 9 from J; bases not matched to a gene: 11. The CDR3 nucleotides read TGTGCCAGCAGCCACTCCGAGGGACTAGCGGGGTTGGCGCAGTACTTC. It codes for CASSHSEGLAGLAQYF.

This clonotype has a handful of counts. This chain uses TRBV6-2 or TRBV6-3 with TRBJ1-1; tentative D call: TRBD1 (5 bases). Germline CDR1 reads MNHEY; CDR2 reads SVGEGT. V was pared by 6 bases and J by 7 bases, with 12 bases between. The CDR3 length is 12 residues. CDR3 region: CASSRITGEAFF. CDR3 DNA sequence: TGTGCCAGCAGCCGGATCACAGGTGAAGCTTTCTTT.

This rearrangement joins TRBV30 to TRBJ2-1, with no clear D. With 0 bases removed from V and 5 bases from J, the gap between germline ends came to 5 bases. This CDR3 comprises 12 residues. Germline V lookup: CDR1 GTSNPN, CDR2 SVGIG (reference sequence). CDR3 loop: CAWSVTDNEQFF. The CDR3 region has the DNA TGTGCCTGGAGTGTCACAGACAATGAGCAGTTCTTC.

The table lists this clonotype with a few counts. The V call is TRBV11-2, the J call TRBJ2-3; D is tentatively TRBD1 or TRBD2 (5 bases each). The V gene lost 1 base and the J gene lost 5 bases, with 7 bases spanning the gap. The length of the CDR3 is 13 residues. The germline CDR1 and CDR2 sequences are SGHAT and FQNNGV. The CDR3 spells CASSLGGKDTQYF. CDR3 nucleotide sequence: TGTGCCAGCAGCTTAGGGGGGAAAGATACGCAGTATTTT.

The rearrangement uses TRBV24-1 and TRBJ2-1, with TRBD2 matching over 7 bases. The germline gives CDR1 KGHDR, CDR2 SFDVKD. V lost 4 bases to trimming and J lost 8 bases; unmatched junction nucleotides: 10. The CDR3 runs 15 residues. CDR3 protein: CATSDPEGGFDEQFF. The CDR3 DNA is TGTGCCACCAGTGACCCGGAGGGAGGGTTCGATGAGCAGTTCTTC.

This clonotype was picked up a small number of times. This rearrangement joins TRBV28 to TRBJ2-4; the D gene is possibly TRBD1 (5 bases). V was shortened by 3 bases and J by 4 bases, with 13 bases between the two germline ends. Germline V gives CDR1 MDHEN, CDR2 SYDVKM. There are 15 residues in the CDR3. CDR3 residues: CASSLAEAGKNIQYF. CDR3 DNA sequence: TGTGCCAGCAGTTTGGCCGAGGCAGGGAAAAACATTCAGTACTTC.

CDR3 DNA sequence: TGTGCCAGCTCACCGGGGGATAGGGACACTGAAGCTTTCTTT. This sequence encodes CASSPGDRDTEAFF. The V call is TRBV18, the J call TRBJ1-1; TRBD1 might be the D (5 bases). The CDR3 consists of 14 residues. Trimming cost V 3 bases and J 3 bases, with 11 bases left between them. Germline CDR1 reads KGHSH; CDR2 reads LQKENI.

The V gene is TRBV5-5, the J gene TRBJ1-5, with 8 positions matching TRBD1. The CDR3 totals 14 residues. Germline CDR1 is SGHKS and CDR2 is YYEKEE (reference sequence). J lost 6 bases, V lost 2 bases, and 4 bases had no gene match. The CDR3 reads CASSFEQGGQPQHF. The CDR3, as DNA: TGTGCCAGCAGCTTCGAACAGGGGGGTCAGCCCCAGCATTTT.

The gene calls are TRBV4-2 and TRBJ2-3, with D unresolved. CDR1 LGHNA and CDR2 YNFKEQ come from the germline V gene. The germline V and J ends were trimmed by 1 base and 0 bases, with 8 bases remaining between them. The CDR3 has 15 amino acids. DNA of the CDR3: TGTGCCAGCAGCCAAGGGGCCGCAAGCACAGATACGCAGTATTTT. Translation: CASSQGAASTDTQYF.

The V call is TRBV15, the J call TRBJ2-3; D may correspond to TRBD1 or TRBD2 (6 bases each). The CDR3 is 16 amino acids. The germline V gene has CDR1 LNHNV and CDR2 YYDKDF (reference sequence). The V end lost 0 bases, the J end lost 1 base, and 11 bases lay between the germline ends. The CDR3 nucleotides read TGTGCCACCAGCAGAGATGCTAGGGGGGGCACAGATACGCAGTATTTT. Residues: CATSRDARGGTDTQYF.

The table lists this clonotype with a few counts. V is TRBV5-1 and J is TRBJ2-1; 7 bases are a match to TRBD1. The CDR3 contains 15 residues. V shed 0 bases and J 7 bases; nucleotides not matched to a gene: 7. CDR1 is SGHRS, CDR2 YFSETQ, per germline. As DNA, the CDR3 is TGCGCCAGCAGCTTGGACGTGTACAGGGGTAATGAGCAGTTCTTC. Residues: CASSLDVYRGNEQFF.

The chain carries TRBV7-9 and TRBJ2-3; 8 bases agree with TRBD2. This CDR3 is built from 15 residues. The V and J ends lost 3 bases and 4 bases, in that order; junction bases with no gene match: 6. Per the germline V gene, CDR1 is SEHNR and CDR2 is FQNEAQ (reference sequence). This CDR3 is CASSFWRGESDTQYF. In nucleotides, the CDR3 is TGTGCCAGCAGCTTTTGGCGGGGGGAGTCAGATACGCAGTATTTT.

This clonotype was counted a few times. The gene calls are TRBV5-1 and TRBJ2-3; D is ambiguous. The germline V gene encodes CDR1 SGHRS and CDR2 YFSETQ. There are 14 residues in the CDR3. The V gene lost 5 bases and the J gene lost 0 bases, with 10 bases spanning the gap. CDR3 nucleotides: TGCGCCAGCAGTCCCACAGAAAGCACAGATACGCAGTATTTT. Translated, it gives CASSPTESTDTQYF.

The chain joins TRBV7-2 to TRBJ2-3; a possible D gene is TRBD1 (6 bases). Germline loops: CDR1 SGHTA, CDR2 FQGNSA. With 5 bases removed from V and 2 bases from J, the gap between germline ends came to 17 bases. CDR3 size: 16 residues. CDR3 sequence (DNA): TGTGCCAGCAGCCTAATACAGGGCCCCTTCACAGATACGCAGTATTTT. The encoded protein is CASSLIQGPFTDTQYF.

The chain employs TRBV12-3 or TRBV12-4 and TRBJ2-2; 9 bases align to TRBD1. There are 15 residues in the CDR3. Trimming cost V 6 bases and J 6 bases; bases outside gene matches: 8. DNA of the CDR3: TGTGCCAGCAGGCGGACAGGGGTACTCGCCGGGGAGCTGTTTTTT. Its protein is CASRRTGVLAGELFF.

This clonotype occurred a few times. V usage is TRBV5-6 and J usage is TRBJ1-6; TRBD1 might be the D (5 bases). This CDR3 has 17 amino acids. Trimming cost V 3 bases and J 4 bases, with 17 bases left between them. CDR1 is SGHDT and CDR2 is YYEEEE in the germline V gene. CDR3 in DNA: TGTGCCAGCAGCTGGGGGACCGCCGGATTATATAATTCACCCCTCCACTTT. It yields the protein CASSWGTAGLYNSPLHF.

This sequence joins TRBV7-6 and TRBJ2-3, with unresolved D. CDR1 SGHVS and CDR2 FNYEAQ come from the germline V gene. CDR3 size: 13 residues. V was trimmed by 5 bases and J by 6 bases, leaving 12 bases between them. The CDR3 protein is CASSIQHPDTQYF. In DNA form, the CDR3 reads TGTGCCAGCAGCATACAGCATCCGGATACGCAGTATTTT. The complete variable domain, with remaining parts taken from reference TRBV7-6 and TRBJ2-3, reads GAGVSQSPRYKVTKRGQDVALRCDPISGHVSLYWYRQALGQGPEFLTYFNYEAQQDKSGLPNDRFSAERPEGSISTLTIQRTEQRDSAMYRCASSIQHPDTQYFGPGTRLTVL.

A few counts support this clonotype. The J gene is TRBJ2-5, the V gene TRBV6-5, with D tentatively TRBD1 or TRBD2 (6 bases each). Germline V gives CDR1 MNHEY, CDR2 SVGAGI. V lost 0 bases, J lost 4 bases, and 15 bases lay in between. The CDR3 totals 16 residues. The CDR3 spells CASSYSSFTGAETQYF. As DNA, the CDR3 is TGTGCCAGCAGTTACTCGAGCTTTACGGGGGCAGAGACCCAGTACTTC.